This record covers a single TCR beta chain. Here immunoSEQ multiplex PCR was the method, and the copy in TCRdb shows in-frame clones only, minus some. The sample includes roughly 150,000 clones, about three quarters of them seen just once. This sample was taken from a study of blood T cell repertoires in COVID-19. In the study overall: Samples taken during acute and convalescent COVID-19 were collected in the United States, Italy and Spain. T cells, B-cell-depleted T cells, or PBMCs provided the cDNA or gDNA that served as material.

Germline loops: CDR1 SGHKS, CDR2 YYEKEE (reference sequence). V was pared by 4 bases and J by 8 bases, with 9 bases of the junction left unmatched. The CDR3 length is 15 residues. The TCR was taken from a man in his sixties with acute or convalescent COVID-19. The chain combines TRBV5-5 with TRBJ1-4; 9 nucleotides match TRBD1. The sample consisted of peripheral blood. The CDR3 nucleotides are TGTGCCAGCAGCCGGGGACAGGGATTGGGGGAAAAACTGTTTTTT. Encoded protein: CASSRGQGLGEKLFF.